This TCR beta chain is from a study of OX40 agonist ivuxolimab in advanced cancers. Study as a whole: The dose-escalation cohort was around 83% male, with a mean age of about 58 years, ranging about 20 to 79.

Profiled with immunoSEQ multiplex PCR; TCRdb holds only in-frame clones, not every one. This sample carries 35,000 to 45,000 clones, around 83% of them seen once, and the ten largest clones take about 8.8%. Patients were ruled out by autoimmune disease history or systemic immunosuppression. Samples of blood were obtained at baseline, on cycle 4 day 1, and on cycle 7 day 1. CDR1 is SGHVS, CDR2 FQNEAQ, per germline. This CDR3 is built from 11 residues. The V gene lost 7 bases and the J gene lost 4 bases, with 7 bases spanning the gap. The receptor was derived from an adult with an advanced solid tumor such as melanoma, head and neck, liver or kidney cancer. The chain carries TRBV7-8 and TRBJ2-5; unclear D gene. The sequences come from CD4+ or CD8+ T cells sorted from blood, collected in a trial of the OX40 agonist ivuxolimab. The CDR3 here is CASTNGETQYF. The CDR3, as DNA: TGTGCCAGCACTAACGGAGAGACCCAGTACTTC. Together with reference TRBV7-8 and TRBJ2-5, the CDR3 gives the full variable domain: GAGVSQSPRYKVAKRGQDVALRCDPISGHVSLFWYQQALGQGPEFLTYFQNEAQLDKSGLPSDRFFAERPEGSVSTLKIQRTQQEDSAVYLCASTNGETQYFGPGTRLLVL.